These 15 T cell receptor beta chains came from one sample sequenced in a study of T cell changes during pregnancy in multiple sclerosis. The data were produced by immunoSEQ multiplex PCR, yet TCRdb's version contains in-frame clones alone and is incomplete. The sample shows tens of thousands of clones, just over 90% of them seen only once. The sequences come from CD4+ T cells from peripheral blood mononuclear cells, collected in the second trimester of pregnancy. These receptor sequences come from a female donor with multiple sclerosis, enrolled in a pregnancy study.

The V and J genes are TRBV18 and TRBJ1-4; D uncertain. The germline V gene encodes CDR1 KGHSH and CDR2 LQKENI. There are 13 residues in the CDR3. Trimming stripped 5 bases from V and 0 bases from J, with 4 bases between. CDR3 loop: CASSAATNEKLFF. CDR3 in DNA: TGTGCCAGCTCAGCAGCAACTAATGAAAAACTGTTTTTT. The full variable domain, completed using reference TRBV18 and TRBJ1-4, is NAGVMQNPRHLVRRRGQEARLRCSPMKGHSHVYWYRQLPEEGLKFMVYLQKENIIDESGMPKERFSAEFPKEGPSILRIQQVVRGDSAAYFCASSAATNEKLFFGSGTQLSVL.

The chain links TRBV11-2 to TRBJ2-2; D unresolved. The ends were cut back, 3 bases at V and 4 bases at J, with 6 bases in the middle. The V gene's germline CDR1 is SGHAT and CDR2 FQNNGV. The CDR3 has 13 amino acids. CDR3 loop: CASSFTGTGELFF. DNA of the CDR3: TGTGCCAGCAGCTTCACCGGCACCGGGGAGCTGTTTTTT.

The chain combines TRBV5-1 with TRBJ2-5, with 10 bases fitting TRBD2. J gave up 2 bases and V 3 bases, and 4 bases lay outside the gene matches. The CDR3 consists of 15 residues. CDR1 SGHRS and CDR2 YFSETQ come from the germline V gene. The CDR3 DNA follows: TGCGCCAGCAGCTCGACTAGCGGGCGGCAAGAGACCCAGTACTTC. This translates into CASSSTSGRQETQYF.

The genes are TRBV7-6 and TRBJ2-2; D unclear. In germline, CDR1 is SGHVS, CDR2 FNYEAQ. Trimming shortened V by 3 bases and J by 2 bases, and 22 bases separated the two germline ends. CDR3 length equals 19 residues. The CDR3 DNA sequence: TGTGCCAGCAGCTTCCTGATCAGTCAGGCCCCAAAAAACACCGGGGAGCTGTTTTTT. It translates to CASSFLISQAPKNTGELFF.

The chain links TRBV6-6 to TRBJ1-1, with TRBD1 matching over 8 bases. The V gene's germline CDR1 is MNHNY and CDR2 SVGAGI (reference sequence). The CDR3 sequence is 14 residues long. With V trimmed by 0 bases and J by 5 bases, 2 bases remained unmatched. The CDR3 spells CASSYSTGGTEAFF. The CDR3 nucleotides read TGTGCCAGCAGTTACTCTACAGGGGGGACTGAAGCTTTCTTT.

The J gene is TRBJ2-7, the V gene TRBV19, with 8 bases matching TRBD2. Losses at the gene ends were 7 bases for V and 5 bases for J; bases not matched to a gene: 7. This CDR3 has 13 residues. Germline assignment: CDR1 LNHDA and CDR2 SQIVND (reference sequence). CDR3 nucleotide sequence: TGTGCCAGTACCGTCCCGGGACTAGACGAGCAGTACTTC. It encodes CASTVPGLDEQYF.

The chain carries TRBV25-1 and TRBJ1-3; no clear D gene. V lost 8 bases and J 0 bases, leaving 11 bases between the germline ends. The germline V gene encodes CDR1 MGHDK and CDR2 SYGVNS. The CDR3 is 14 amino acids. CDR3 sequence reads: CASAGVNSGNTIYF. In nucleotides, the CDR3 is TGTGCCAGCGCCGGAGTAAACTCTGGAAACACCATATATTTT.

The V gene is TRBV4-2, the J gene TRBJ2-7; TRBD2 agrees at 12 bases. This CDR3 is 15 amino acids long. Germline CDR1 is LGHNA and CDR2 is YNFKEQ. The V and J ends lost 4 bases and 2 bases, in that order; junction bases with no gene match: 3. The CDR3 reads CASSRLAGATYEQYF. The CDR3 region has the DNA TGTGCCAGCAGCCGACTAGCGGGAGCGACCTACGAGCAGTACTTC.

This rearrangement joins TRBV28 to TRBJ1-4; D unresolved. This CDR3 has 13 amino acids. Germline loops: CDR1 MDHEN, CDR2 SYDVKM. V was pared by 2 bases and J by 3 bases, with 4 bases between. This chain's CDR3 is CASSLTANEKLFF. In DNA form, the CDR3 reads TGTGCCAGCAGTTTAACGGCTAATGAAAAACTGTTTTTT.

The rearrangement links TRBV29-1 to TRBJ2-7; 7 bases align to TRBD1. The germline V gene encodes CDR1 SQVTM and CDR2 ANQGSEA. The CDR3 has 14 residues. The V segment lost 0 bases and the J segment 3 bases; nucleotides outside the gene matches: 5. CDR3 amino acids: CSVEEAGGRYEQYF. Here the CDR3 DNA reads TGCAGCGTTGAAGAGGCAGGGGGTCGCTACGAGCAGTACTTC.

V and J are TRBV5-1 and TRBJ2-7; weak D call: TRBD1 (6 bases). This CDR3 region has 14 residues. V lost 4 bases and J lost 2, with 13 bases in between. Germline V CDR1 and CDR2: SGHRS, YFSETQ. The CDR3 nucleotides are TGCGCCAGCAGCCCGGGACATCCTCCCTACGAGCAGTACTTC. Amino acids: CASSPGHPPYEQYF.

The rearrangement links TRBV30 to TRBJ2-2; TRBD2 is a possible D gene (5 bases). Germline V lookup: CDR1 GTSNPN, CDR2 SVGIG (reference sequence). The CDR3 covers 19 residues. The germline V and J ends were trimmed by 1 base and 0 bases, with 21 bases remaining between them. CDR3 protein: CAWSGTQTFSATNTGELFF. In DNA form, the CDR3 reads TGTGCCTGGAGTGGAACCCAGACGTTTAGCGCGACGAACACCGGGGAGCTGTTTTTT.

This clone came up once. The V call is TRBV5-1, the J call TRBJ2-7, with D unresolved. Germline CDR1 SGHRS, CDR2 YFSETQ. V lost 5 bases to trimming and J lost 0 bases, with 15 bases between them. The CDR3 has 15 residues. The CDR3 loop is CASRPAGLTSYEQYF. The CDR3 bases are TGCGCCAGCAGGCCCGCTGGGCTGACCTCCTACGAGCAGTACTTC.

This rearrangement joins TRBV5-1 to TRBJ2-5; the match to TRBD1 covers 8 bases. The germline V gene has CDR1 SGHRS and CDR2 YFSETQ. The CDR3 has 15 residues. The V gene end was trimmed by 5 bases and the J gene end by 1 base; junction bases not matched to a gene: 7. The CDR3 DNA is TGCGCCAGCAGATCCCCCGGGACAGGCCAAGAGACCCAGTACTTC. Translation gives CASRSPGTGQETQYF.

This sequence joins TRBV7-9 and TRBJ2-7; no clear D gene. This CDR3 has 14 amino acids. The germline V gene encodes CDR1 SEHNR and CDR2 FQNEAQ (reference sequence). V was trimmed by 1 base and J by 0 bases, leaving 7 bases between them. DNA of the CDR3: TGTGCCAGCAGCTTAGTTGCGAGCTCCTACGAGCAGTACTTC. Translating gives CASSLVASSYEQYF.